The 23 T cell receptor beta chains reported below all come from one sample, sequenced in a study of blood T cells in healthy people across ages. Then a second PCR, running roughly 7 to 11 cycles, was carried out with a sample-barcoded 5' primer and a J-beta primer mix. MiXCR was run by TCRdb on the 5' RACE reads, yielding one entry per CDR3 protein. The sample includes about a million distinct CDR3 sequences, approximately 49% of them seen just once. Input material: blood. These receptors all stem from a man aged 30 to 39 in good health.

This clonotype was detected a few times. The rearrangement joins TRBV6-6 to TRBJ2-3; D gene uncertain. V shed 6 bases and J shed 7 bases, with 8 bases lying between them. Germline V gene data show CDR1 as MNHNY and CDR2 as SVGAGI (reference sequence). This CDR3 has 11 residues. For the CDR3, the DNA is TGTGCCAGCAGCGGTCAATATACGCAGTATTTT. This codes for CASSGQYTQYF.

The rearrangement joins TRBV28 to TRBJ2-4; TRBD2 might be the D (7 bases). The J call is uncertain, as TRBJ2-7 better fits the DNA end. Germline assignment: CDR1 MDHEN and CDR2 SYDVKM. The CDR3 covers 13 residues. The CDR3 DNA reads TGTGCCAGCATCCGGGGGGCGGTTGGCGAGCAGTACTTC. Protein: CASIRGAVGEQYF.

In DNA, the CDR3 is TGTGCCAGCAGTTTAAGAGGAAGCAATCAGCCCCAGCATTTT. Translated, it gives CASSLRGSNQPQHF. The gene calls are TRBV27 and TRBJ1-5, with no clear D. Germline values: CDR1 MNHEY, CDR2 SMNVEV (reference sequence). Deletions cut 2 bases from V and 1 base from J, with 6 bases between. The length of the CDR3 is 14 residues.

The rearrangement uses TRBV29-1 and TRBJ2-7; TRBD1 matches at 8 bases. With the DNA end fitting TRBJ2-5 better, the J assignment may be wrong. The CDR3 extends over 15 amino acids. CDR1 SQVTM and CDR2 ANQGSEA come from the germline V gene. CDR3 region: CSVTWGDRIGETQYF. The CDR3 DNA reads as TGCAGCGTTACGTGGGGGGACAGGATCGGGGAGACCCAGTACTTC.

This sequence joins TRBV12-3 or TRBV12-4 and TRBJ2-1; 7 nucleotides align to TRBD2. The CDR3 has 14 residues. V lost 3 bases and J lost 7; bases outside the gene matches: 6. CDR3 amino acids: CASSLRQGGNEQFF. In DNA, the CDR3 is TGTGCCAGCAGTTTGCGGCAGGGAGGGAATGAGCAGTTCTTC.

The V call is TRBV29-1, the J call TRBJ1-2, with 7 bases that match TRBD1. The junction had 9 bases not matched to a gene; V was cut back by 7 bases and J by 4 bases. The CDR3 length is 13 residues. Germline V CDR1 and CDR2: SQVTM, ANQGSEA. CDR3 sequence: CSALDRQSYGYTF. The CDR3, as DNA: TGCAGCGCTTTGGACAGGCAATCCTATGGCTACACCTTC.

This clonotype was counted between two and nine times. The rearrangement joins TRBV7-6 to TRBJ2-7; D gene uncertain. Germline loops: CDR1 SGHVS, CDR2 FNYEAQ. The CDR3 is made up of 14 amino acids. V shed 5 bases and J shed 9 bases, with 20 bases lying between them. DNA of the CDR3: TGTGCCAGCAGCCAAGGTCCAGCGTCGAGTGTGCAGTACTTC. Translated, it gives CASSQGPASSVQYF.

The chain combines TRBV5-1 with TRBJ2-1; D is unresolved. The CDR3 runs 16 residues. The germline gives CDR1 SGHRS, CDR2 YFSETQ. Trimming left V 0 bases short and J 4 bases short, with 14 bases between. The CDR3 sequence is CASSLAAEALYNEQFF. CDR3 DNA sequence: TGCGCCAGCAGCTTGGCGGCAGAGGCATTGTACAATGAGCAGTTCTTC.

The chain has TRBV6-5 and TRBJ1-5; 8 bases match TRBD1. V gave up 5 bases and J gave up 6 bases; unmatched junction bases: 6. Looked up from germline, CDR1 is MNHEY and CDR2 is SVGAGI. This CDR3 has 14 amino acids. CDR3 loop: CASSRTGYSQPQHF. The DNA of the CDR3 is TGTGCCAGCAGTCGGACAGGGTATAGTCAGCCCCAGCATTTT.

This clonotype was seen just once. The CDR3 nucleotides are TGCAGTGCTATCCTAGCGGGGGGGCACTCTGAGCAGTACTTC. Translated: CSAILAGGHSEQYF. The chain employs TRBV20-1 and TRBJ2-1; the match to TRBD2 covers 12 bases. The DNA end lines up better with TRBJ2-7; the J call may be wrong. Germline CDR1 reads DFQATT; CDR2 reads SNEGSKA (reference sequence). The CDR3 has 14 amino acids.

The J gene is TRBJ2-7, the V gene TRBV4-2; no reliable D call. The CDR3 covers 13 residues. With 0 bases removed from V and 6 bases from J, the gap between germline ends came to 9 bases. The germline CDR1 and CDR2 sequences are LGHNA and YNFKEQ. In DNA, the CDR3 is TGTGCCAGCAGCCAAGATCTCAAGGTCGAGCAGTACTTC. Its protein is CASSQDLKVEQYF.

This clonotype has more than one count but fewer than ten. Here the CDR3 DNA reads TGCAGCGTTGGTAAGGGTGGTGTCTACGAGCAGTACTTC. It encodes CSVGKGGVYEQYF. V and J are TRBV29-1 and TRBJ2-7; D is uncertain. The CDR3 runs 13 residues. The V and J ends lost 4 bases and 3 bases respectively, with 13 bases between them. From germline, CDR1 is SQVTM and CDR2 ANQGSEA.

This clonotype occurred a few times. The chain employs TRBV6-6 and TRBJ1-2; 8 positions match TRBD1. The CDR3 runs to 15 residues. Germline CDR1 reads MNHNY; CDR2 reads SVGAGI (reference sequence). With 7 bases clipped from V and 4 bases from J, the junction kept 11 bases outside the gene matches. CDR3 sequence reads: CASISPTGQGYGYTF. The DNA of the CDR3 is TGTGCCAGCATCTCTCCGACCGGACAGGGCTATGGCTACACCTTC.

This sequence joins TRBV7-2 and TRBJ2-3; D may be TRBD2 (6 bases). V lost 4 bases and J 3 bases, leaving 17 bases between the germline ends. Germline CDR1 is SGHTA and CDR2 is FQGNSA. This CDR3 has 16 amino acids. CDR3 sequence (DNA): TGTGCCAGCAGCTCCTTTGCGCGGGGAGGAACAGATACGCAGTATTTT. It yields the protein CASSSFARGGTDTQYF.

This rearrangement joins TRBV15 to TRBJ2-1; D is possibly TRBD2 (5 bases). The CDR3 extends over 15 amino acids. Germline-derived CDR1 and CDR2 are LNHNV and YYDKDF (reference sequence). V was pared by 0 bases and J by 7 bases, with 13 bases between. In DNA, the CDR3 is TGTGCCACCAGCAGAGATACGCGGGCCCCTAATGAGCAGTTCTTC. Translated, it gives CATSRDTRAPNEQFF.

The V and J genes are TRBV29-1 and TRBJ2-3, with D unclear. V was shortened by 4 bases and J by 3 bases, with 11 bases between the two germline ends. The CDR3 sequence is 13 residues long. CDR1 is SQVTM and CDR2 is ANQGSEA in the germline V gene. The CDR3 region has the DNA TGCAGCGTTGTTGTACTATCGACAGATACGCAGTATTTT. Amino acid sequence: CSVVVLSTDTQYF.

The J gene is TRBJ1-2, the V gene TRBV5-5, with 10 bases identical to TRBD1. The CDR3 loop spans 16 amino acids. Trimming at V came to 0 bases and at J to 4 bases, leaving 6 bases not matched to a gene. Looked up from germline, CDR1 is SGHKS and CDR2 is YYEKEE (reference sequence). CDR3 region: CASSLEGTGAIYGYTF. The CDR3 DNA follows: TGTGCCAGCAGCTTGGAGGGGACAGGGGCGATCTATGGCTACACCTTC.

The V gene is TRBV20-1, the J gene TRBJ1-1, with a tentative D call TRBD1 (6 bases). The germline V gene encodes CDR1 DFQATT and CDR2 SNEGSKA (reference sequence). Deletions cut 3 bases from V and 1 base from J, with 12 bases between. CDR3 size: 14 residues. The CDR3 loop reads CSARDSAANTEAFF. The CDR3 nucleotides are TGCAGTGCTAGGGACAGCGCGGCGAACACTGAAGCTTTCTTT.

The CDR3 nucleotides read TGTGCCATCAGTGGGGCGGGCGGGGGCTCGAACACCGGGGAGCTGTTTTTT. Protein sequence: CAISGAGGGSNTGELFF. The chain couples TRBV10-3 to TRBJ2-2; tentative D call: TRBD2 (7 bases). The CDR3 length is 17 residues. V lost 4 bases to trimming and J lost 0 bases, with 15 bases between them. Looked up from germline, CDR1 is ENHRY and CDR2 is SYGVKD.

The chain employs TRBV20-1 and TRBJ1-2; TRBD1 matches 7 bases. The V and J ends lost 0 bases and 8 bases, in that order; junction bases with no gene match: 6. The CDR3 is 13 residues long. The germline V gene has CDR1 DFQATT and CDR2 SNEGSKA (reference sequence). CDR3 sequence (DNA): TGCAGTGCTAGAGAAAGACAGGGTTGGGGCTACACCTTC. This gives the protein CSARERQGWGYTF.

The chain couples TRBV18 to TRBJ2-1; 9 positions match TRBD2. Unmatched junction bases numbered 6, after V lost 0 bases and J lost 6 bases. The CDR3 extends over 16 amino acids. Germline V gives CDR1 KGHSH, CDR2 LQKENI. DNA for the CDR3: TGTGCCAGCTCACCACCACAGGGCGGGGGGGCCAATGAGCAGTTCTTC. It specifies CASSPPQGGGANEQFF.

Only a few counts were recorded for this clonotype. V and J are TRBV5-8 and TRBJ2-3; TRBD1 agrees at 7 bases. Trimming cost V 4 bases and J 2 bases; bases outside gene matches: 10. The length of the CDR3 is 16 residues. CDR1 and CDR2 from the germline V gene are SGHTS and YDEGEE. CDR3 sequence: CASSPLGTAITDTQYF. The CDR3 DNA reads TGTGCCAGCAGCCCCCTGGGGACAGCGATCACAGATACGCAGTATTTT.

This clonotype has only a few counts. The rearrangement joins TRBV29-1 to TRBJ2-5, with TRBD2 matching over 7 bases. CDR3 length: 12 residues. Germline CDR1 SQVTM, CDR2 ANQGSEA. As DNA, the CDR3 is TGCAGTGCTCGGGGGGTGGGGGAGACCCAGTACTTC. Its translation is CSARGVGETQYF.